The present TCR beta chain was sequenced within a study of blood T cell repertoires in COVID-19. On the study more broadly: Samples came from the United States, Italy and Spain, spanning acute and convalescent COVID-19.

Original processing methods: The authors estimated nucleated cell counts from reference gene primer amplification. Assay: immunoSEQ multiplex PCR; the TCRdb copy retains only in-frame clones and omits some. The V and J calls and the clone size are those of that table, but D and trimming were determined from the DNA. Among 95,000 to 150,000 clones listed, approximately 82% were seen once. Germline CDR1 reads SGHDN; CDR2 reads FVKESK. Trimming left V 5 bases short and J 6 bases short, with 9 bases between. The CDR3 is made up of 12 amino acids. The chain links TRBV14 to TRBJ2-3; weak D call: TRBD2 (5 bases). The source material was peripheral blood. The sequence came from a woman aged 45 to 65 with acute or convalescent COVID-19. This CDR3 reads CASSSGGDTQYF. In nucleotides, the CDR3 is TGTGCCAGCAGCTCGGGCGGGGATACGCAGTATTTT.